This entry describes one T cell receptor (beta chain). The junction departs from germline at one end; a sequencing error may be responsible. Sample time point: newly diagnosed, previously untreated cHL patient sample. The source of the sample is a study of PD-1 blockade in classical Hodgkin lymphoma. Method: immunoSEQ multiplex PCR; TCRdb's copy keeps in-frame clones and lacks some. The top ten hold over 2.5% of the sample, which has over 60,000 clones, over 90% seen once. This receptor was taken from a human donor with classical Hodgkin lymphoma. Source material: peripheral blood mononuclear cells (PBMCs).

The CDR3 bases are TGTGTCAGTAAAGCGGGACCCACAGATACGCAGTATTTT. This codes for CVSKAGPTDTQYF. The chain joins TRBV19 to TRBJ2-3; 7 nucleotides match TRBD2. The length of the CDR3 is 13 residues. CDR1 and CDR2 from the germline V gene are LNHDA and SQIVND (reference sequence). Based on the CDR3 plus reference TRBV19 and TRBJ2-3, the full variable domain is DGGITQSPKYLFRKEGQNVTLSCEQNLNHDAMYWYRQDPGQGLRLIYYSQIVNDFQKGDIAEGYSVSREKKESFPLTVTSAQKNPTAFYLCVSKAGPTDTQYFGPGTRLTVL.